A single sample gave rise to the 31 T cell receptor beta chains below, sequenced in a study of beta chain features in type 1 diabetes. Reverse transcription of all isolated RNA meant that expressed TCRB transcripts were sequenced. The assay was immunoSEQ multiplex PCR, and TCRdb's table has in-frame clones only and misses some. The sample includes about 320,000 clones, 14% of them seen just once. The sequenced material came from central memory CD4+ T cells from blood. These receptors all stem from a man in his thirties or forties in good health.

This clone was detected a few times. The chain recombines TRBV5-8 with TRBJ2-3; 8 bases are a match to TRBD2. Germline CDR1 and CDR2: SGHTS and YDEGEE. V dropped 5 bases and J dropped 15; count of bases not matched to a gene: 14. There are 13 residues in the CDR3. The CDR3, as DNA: TGTGCCAGCAGAATTACTTCTGGGACTAGTTTCTATTTT. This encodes CASRITSGTSFYF.

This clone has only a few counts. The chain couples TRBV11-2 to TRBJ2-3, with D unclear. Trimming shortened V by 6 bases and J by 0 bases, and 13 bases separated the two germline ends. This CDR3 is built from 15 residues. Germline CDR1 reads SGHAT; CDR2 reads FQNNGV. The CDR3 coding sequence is TGTGCCAGCAGTCTGGTAACCCTAAGCACAGATACGCAGTATTTT. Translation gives CASSLVTLSTDTQYF.

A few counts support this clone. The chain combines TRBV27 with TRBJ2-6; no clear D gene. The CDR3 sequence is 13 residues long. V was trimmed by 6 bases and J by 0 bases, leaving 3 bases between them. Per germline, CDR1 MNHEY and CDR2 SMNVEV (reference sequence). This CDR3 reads CASRISGANVLTF. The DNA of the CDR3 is TGTGCCAGCAGAATCTCTGGGGCCAACGTCCTGACTTTC.

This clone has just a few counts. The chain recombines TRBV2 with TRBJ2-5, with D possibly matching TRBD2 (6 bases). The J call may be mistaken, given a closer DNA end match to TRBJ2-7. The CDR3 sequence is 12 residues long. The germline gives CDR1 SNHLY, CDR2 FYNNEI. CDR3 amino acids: CAGGMTSYEQYF. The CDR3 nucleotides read TGTGCCGGGGGGATGACCTCCTACGAGCAGTACTTC.

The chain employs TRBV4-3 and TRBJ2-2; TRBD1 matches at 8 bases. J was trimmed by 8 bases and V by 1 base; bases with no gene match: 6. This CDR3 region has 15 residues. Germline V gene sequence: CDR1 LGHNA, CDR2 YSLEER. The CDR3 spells CASSQGLRGLGELFF. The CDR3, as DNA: TGCGCCAGCAGCCAAGGACTCAGGGGGCTTGGGGAGCTGTTTTTT.

The CDR3 region is CASSPKGGYTF. Here the CDR3 DNA reads TGTGCCAGCTCACCAAAGGGGGGCTACACCTTC. The chain uses TRBV18 and TRBJ1-2; a possible D gene is TRBD1 (5 bases). Germline assignment: CDR1 KGHSH and CDR2 LQKENI. Trimming shortened V by 2 bases and J by 8 bases, and 6 bases separated the two germline ends. CDR3 length: 11 amino acids.

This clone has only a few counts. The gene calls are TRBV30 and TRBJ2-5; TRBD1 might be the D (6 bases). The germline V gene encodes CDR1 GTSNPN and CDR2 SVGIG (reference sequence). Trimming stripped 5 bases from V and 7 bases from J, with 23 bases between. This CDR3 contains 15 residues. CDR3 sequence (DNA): TGTGCCTGGCTATTACCGGACAGCGGAGGAGGGACCCAGTACTTC. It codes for CAWLLPDSGGGTQYF.

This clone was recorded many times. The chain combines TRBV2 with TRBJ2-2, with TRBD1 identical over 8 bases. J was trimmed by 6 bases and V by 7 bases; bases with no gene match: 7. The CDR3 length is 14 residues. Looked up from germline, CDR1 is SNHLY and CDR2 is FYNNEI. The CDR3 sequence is CASKTSGQAGELFF. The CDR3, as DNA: TGTGCCAGCAAAACCTCGGGACAGGCCGGGGAGCTGTTTTTT.

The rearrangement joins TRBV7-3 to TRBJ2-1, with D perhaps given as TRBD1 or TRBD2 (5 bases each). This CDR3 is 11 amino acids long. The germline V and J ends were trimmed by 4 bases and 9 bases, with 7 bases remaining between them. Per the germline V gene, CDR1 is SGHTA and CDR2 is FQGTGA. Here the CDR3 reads CASSSGTEQFF. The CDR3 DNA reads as TGTGCCAGCAGCTCCGGGACTGAGCAGTTCTTC.

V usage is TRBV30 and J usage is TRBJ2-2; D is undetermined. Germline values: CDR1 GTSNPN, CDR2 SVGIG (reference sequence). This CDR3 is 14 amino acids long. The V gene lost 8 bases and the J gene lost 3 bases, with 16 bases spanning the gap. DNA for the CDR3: TGTGCCAGTAGTACGGCCGGATACACCGGGGAGCTGTTTTTT. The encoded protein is CASSTAGYTGELFF.

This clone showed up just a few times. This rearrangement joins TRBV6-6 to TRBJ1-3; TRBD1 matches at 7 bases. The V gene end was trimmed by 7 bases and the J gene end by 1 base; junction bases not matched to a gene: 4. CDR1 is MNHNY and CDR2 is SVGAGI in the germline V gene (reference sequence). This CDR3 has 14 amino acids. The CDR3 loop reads CASIRQGSGNTIYF. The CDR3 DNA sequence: TGTGCCAGCATCAGACAGGGTTCTGGAAACACCATATATTTT.

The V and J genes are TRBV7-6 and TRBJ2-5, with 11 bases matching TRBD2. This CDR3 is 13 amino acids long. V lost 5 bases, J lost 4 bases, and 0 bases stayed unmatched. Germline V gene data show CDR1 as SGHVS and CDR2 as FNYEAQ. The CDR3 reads CASSGLAGETQYF. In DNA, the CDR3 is TGTGCCAGCAGCGGACTAGCGGGAGAGACCCAGTACTTC.

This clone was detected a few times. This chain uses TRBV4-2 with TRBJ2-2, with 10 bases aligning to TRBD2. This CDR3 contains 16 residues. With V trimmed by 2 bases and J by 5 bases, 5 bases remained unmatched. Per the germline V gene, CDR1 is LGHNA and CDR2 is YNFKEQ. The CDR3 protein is CASSQLAGVRTGELFF. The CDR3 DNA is TGTGCCAGCAGCCAACTAGCGGGAGTTAGAACCGGGGAGCTGTTTTTT.

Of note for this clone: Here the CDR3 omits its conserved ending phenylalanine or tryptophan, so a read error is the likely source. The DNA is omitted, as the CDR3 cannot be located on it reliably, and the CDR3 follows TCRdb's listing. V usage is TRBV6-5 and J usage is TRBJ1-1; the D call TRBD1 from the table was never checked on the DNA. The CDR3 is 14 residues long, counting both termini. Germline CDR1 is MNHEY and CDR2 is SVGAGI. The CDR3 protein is CASSESWTGGLSTR.

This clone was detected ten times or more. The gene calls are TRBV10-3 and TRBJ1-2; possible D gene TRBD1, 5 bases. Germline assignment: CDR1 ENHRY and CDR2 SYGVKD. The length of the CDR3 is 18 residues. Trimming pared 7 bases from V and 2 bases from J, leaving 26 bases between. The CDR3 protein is CAINREYREGRRNYGYTF. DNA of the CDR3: TGTGCCATCAACCGAGAATATCGAGAGGGGCGGAGGAACTATGGCTACACCTTC.

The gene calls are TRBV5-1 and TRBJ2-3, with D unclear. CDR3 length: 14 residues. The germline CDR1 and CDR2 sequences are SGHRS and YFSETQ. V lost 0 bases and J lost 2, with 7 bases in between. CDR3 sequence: CASSLGESTDTQYF. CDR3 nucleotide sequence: TGCGCCAGCAGCTTGGGTGAATCCACAGATACGCAGTATTTT.

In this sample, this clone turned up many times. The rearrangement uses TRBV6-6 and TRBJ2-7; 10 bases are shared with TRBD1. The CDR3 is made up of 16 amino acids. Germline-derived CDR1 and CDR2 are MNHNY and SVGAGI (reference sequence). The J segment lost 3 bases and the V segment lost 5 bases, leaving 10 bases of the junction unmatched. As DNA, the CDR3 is TGTGCCAGCAGTACGCTGGACAGGGGGGGAGTCTACGAGCAGTACTTC. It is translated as CASSTLDRGGVYEQYF.

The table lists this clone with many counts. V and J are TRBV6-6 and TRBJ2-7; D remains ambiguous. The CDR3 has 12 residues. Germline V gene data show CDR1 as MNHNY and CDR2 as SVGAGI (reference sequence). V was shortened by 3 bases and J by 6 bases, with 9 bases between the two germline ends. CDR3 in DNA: TGTGCCAGCAGTTATTCCCGAGGCGAGCAGTACGTC. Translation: CASSYSRGEQYV.

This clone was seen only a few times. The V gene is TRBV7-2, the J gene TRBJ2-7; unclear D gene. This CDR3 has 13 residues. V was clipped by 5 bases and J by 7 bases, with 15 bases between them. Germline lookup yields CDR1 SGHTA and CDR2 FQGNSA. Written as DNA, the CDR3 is TGTGCCAGCAGCCAGCGAGACGCCGGGGAGCAGTACTTC. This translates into CASSQRDAGEQYF.

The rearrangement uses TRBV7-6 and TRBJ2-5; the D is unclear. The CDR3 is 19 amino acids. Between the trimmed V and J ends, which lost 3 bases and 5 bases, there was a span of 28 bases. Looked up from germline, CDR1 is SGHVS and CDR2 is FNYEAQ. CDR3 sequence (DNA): TGTGCCAGCAGCTTGACCCCGAGAAGAAGCGTGGGGTTGGGGGAGACCCAGTACTTC. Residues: CASSLTPRRSVGLGETQYF.

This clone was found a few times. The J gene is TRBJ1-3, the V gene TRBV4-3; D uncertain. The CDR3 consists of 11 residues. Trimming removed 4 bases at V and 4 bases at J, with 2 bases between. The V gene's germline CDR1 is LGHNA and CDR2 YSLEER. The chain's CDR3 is CASSPGNTIYF. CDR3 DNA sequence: TGCGCCAGCAGCCCCGGAAACACCATATATTTT.

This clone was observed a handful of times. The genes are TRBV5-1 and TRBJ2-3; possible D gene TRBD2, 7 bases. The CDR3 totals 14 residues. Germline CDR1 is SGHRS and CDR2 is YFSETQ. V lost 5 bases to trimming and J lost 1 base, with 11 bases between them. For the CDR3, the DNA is TGCGCCAGCAGGCCGGGGGGCGGCACAGATACGCAGTATTTT. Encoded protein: CASRPGGGTDTQYF. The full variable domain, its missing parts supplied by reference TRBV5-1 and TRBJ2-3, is KAGVTQTPRYLIKTRGQQVTLSCSPISGHRSVSWYQQTPGQGLQFLFEYFSETQRNKGNFPGRFSGRQFSNSRSEMNVSTLELGDSALYLCASRPGGGTDTQYFGPGTRLTVL.

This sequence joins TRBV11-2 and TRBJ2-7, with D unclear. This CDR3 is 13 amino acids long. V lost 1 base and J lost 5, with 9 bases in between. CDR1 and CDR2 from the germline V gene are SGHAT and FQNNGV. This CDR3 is CASSLVGQNEQYF. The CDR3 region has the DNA TGTGCCAGCAGCTTAGTTGGGCAGAACGAGCAGTACTTC.

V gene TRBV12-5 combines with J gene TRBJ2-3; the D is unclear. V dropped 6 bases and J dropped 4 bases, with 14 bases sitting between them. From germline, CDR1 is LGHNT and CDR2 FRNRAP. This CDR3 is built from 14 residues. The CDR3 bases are TGTGCTAGTGGGCCTGACCAGGTAGCAGATACGCAGTATTTT. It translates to CASGPDQVADTQYF.

CDR3: CASSVRGTSTDTQYF. As DNA, the CDR3 is TGTGCCAGCAGCGTACGAGGGACTAGCACAGATACGCAGTATTTT. The chain links TRBV9 to TRBJ2-3; TRBD2 is a possible D gene (6 bases). The CDR3 covers 15 residues. Germline V gene lookup returns CDR1 SGDLS and CDR2 YYNGEE. Deletions cut 1 base from V and 0 bases from J, with 9 bases between.

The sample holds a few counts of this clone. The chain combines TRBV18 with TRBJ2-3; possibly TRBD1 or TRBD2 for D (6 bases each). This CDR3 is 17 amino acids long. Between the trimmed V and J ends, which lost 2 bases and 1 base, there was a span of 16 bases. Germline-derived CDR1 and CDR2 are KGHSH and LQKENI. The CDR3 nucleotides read TGTGCCAGCTCACCATCCAGGGGAGGTCCTGGCACAGATACGCAGTATTTT. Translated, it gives CASSPSRGGPGTDTQYF.

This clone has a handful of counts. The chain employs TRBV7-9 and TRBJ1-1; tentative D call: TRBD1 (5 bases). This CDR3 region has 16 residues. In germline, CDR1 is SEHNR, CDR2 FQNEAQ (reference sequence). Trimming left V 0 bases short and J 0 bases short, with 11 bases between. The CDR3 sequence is CASSLAQGRVNTEAFF. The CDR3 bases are TGTGCCAGCAGCTTAGCGCAGGGCAGAGTGAACACTGAAGCTTTCTTT.

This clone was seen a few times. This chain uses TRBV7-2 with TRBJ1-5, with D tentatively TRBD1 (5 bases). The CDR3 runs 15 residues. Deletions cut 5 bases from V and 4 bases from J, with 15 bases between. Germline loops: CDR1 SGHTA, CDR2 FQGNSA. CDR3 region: CASSAADGANQPQHF. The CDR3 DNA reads TGTGCCAGCAGCGCCGCCGACGGGGCAAATCAGCCCCAGCATTTT. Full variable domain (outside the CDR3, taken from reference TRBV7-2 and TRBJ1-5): GAGVSQSPSNKVTEKGKDVELRCDPISGHTALYWYRQSLGQGLEFLIYFQGNSAPDKSGLPSDRFSAERTGGSVSTLTIQRTQQEDSAVYLCASSAADGANQPQHFGDGTRLSIL.

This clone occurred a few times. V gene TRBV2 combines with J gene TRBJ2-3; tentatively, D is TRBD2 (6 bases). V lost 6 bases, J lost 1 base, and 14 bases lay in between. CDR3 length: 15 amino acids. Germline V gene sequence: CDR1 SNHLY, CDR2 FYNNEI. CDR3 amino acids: CASRSAGIRTDTQYF. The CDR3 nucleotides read TGTGCCAGCAGGAGCGCGGGGATTCGCACAGATACGCAGTATTTT.

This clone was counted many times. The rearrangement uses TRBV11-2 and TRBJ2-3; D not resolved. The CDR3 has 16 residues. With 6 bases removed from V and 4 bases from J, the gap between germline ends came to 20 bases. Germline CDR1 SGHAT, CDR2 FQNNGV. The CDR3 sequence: CASRSANLDRPDTQYF. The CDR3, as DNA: TGTGCCAGCAGATCCGCCAACCTTGATCGCCCAGATACGCAGTATTTT.

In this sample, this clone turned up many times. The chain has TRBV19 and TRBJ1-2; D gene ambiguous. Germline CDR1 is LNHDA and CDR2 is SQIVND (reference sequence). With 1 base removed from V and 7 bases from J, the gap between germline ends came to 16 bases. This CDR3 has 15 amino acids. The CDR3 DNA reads TGTGCCAGTAGTATAGCCACAGCAAGTTTTAGTGGCTACACCTTC. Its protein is CASSIATASFSGYTF.